This T cell receptor (beta chain) was obtained from a study of shared clonotypes between healthy human individuals (dated by TCRdb to the early 2020s). Background on the whole study: The cohort included three men and a couple of women between 18 and 49 years of age. Leukapheresis yielded between about 0.9 and 9 billion PBMCs per donor. To estimate repertoire size and how much clonotype sharing occurs between individuals, the study deeply sequenced the blood TCR repertoires of roughly 5 healthy adults. Libraries were prepared and TCR repertoires were sequenced by different laboratories using diverse techniques, in order to increase sequencing depth and limit assay-specific biases. For each donor, three plates each were used for CD4 naive and CD4 memory, two plates were used for CD8 naive, and one plate was used for CD8 memory.

Beyond this particular receptor, the publication reports: The genetic and exposure-history diversity represented was limited by the small number of donors. Pairwise subsampling led to the expectation that sequencing depth would affect the degree of clonotype sharing among donors. Estimated clonotype richness was generally larger for naive than for memory subsets. Compared with non-shared clonotypes, clonotypes shared by all four sorted-subset donors had higher generation probabilities. Rarefaction of sorted-subset datasets indicated incomplete sequencing despite the large sequencing depth. Sampling was restricted to blood, and TCR repertoires in tissue are likely to differ from TCR repertoires in blood. About 4.5% of naive CD4, roughly 3.5% of naive CD8, 2.3% of memory CD4, and over 0.35% of memory CD8 clonotypes were shared across several donors.

With regard to this clone: Its antigen is currently not known. No quality values exist for individual bases; no much larger clone is one base distant.

TCR CDR3 regions were amplified from genomic DNA by multiplex PCR using the deep immunoSEQ assay. Extracted genomic DNA from each cell subset was distributed evenly across all wells of several immunoSEQ 96-well plates, and each plate was treated as a replicate. For sorted subsets, approximately 190 ng genomic DNA, equal to 30,000 to 35,000 T cell genomes, was loaded into each replicate PCR. Purified libraries were measured with a Qubit 3.0 fluorometer, size-checked on a Bioanalyzer 2100, and measured again with the KAPA Library Quantification kit. Every immunoSEQ 96-well plate was sequenced on a separate single-read 150-cycle Illumina NextSeq 550 flow cell. The authors processed their data as follows. Because only junctional sequences without quality scores were contained in the immunoSEQ output, filtering matching that applied to full-length reads could not be performed. Sequences were annotated with PyIR, a Python wrapper for IgBLAST v1.9, and V/J genes and CDR3 were assigned using IMGT germline references. Reads were removed for weak V/J assignments (E-value above 1e-6), missing CDR3, stop codons, out-of-frame junctions, or ambiguous translated residues. V3J clonotypes were defined as sequences sharing an identical inferred V gene, J gene, and CDR3 amino acid sequence. Percentage overlap between repertoires was computed as shared unique clonotypes divided by the size of the smaller repertoire. Richness of each repertoire was evaluated using RTK rarefaction, the Chao1 estimator, and Recon v2.1 estimates of unobserved clonotypes. OLGA was used to compute generation probabilities for all TCRbeta clonotypes that the gDNA method yielded from several donors. TCRdb obtained this table from immuneACCESS and retained in-frame rearrangements with V and J assigned. These tables miss some clones; where compared with another copy, unresolved V genes account for less than half of the shortfall, and the remainder is unexplained. The D gene and trimming were derived from the DNA, and the V and J assignments and clone size from that table. For this sample the table gives roughly 2 million clones, of which about 95% were detected only once. The ten largest make up about 1.1% of the sample.

The CDR3, cysteine through phenylalanine, is 17 amino acids long. Only CDR3 DNA remains: 51 bases, in frame from the first base. V is trimmed back by 4 bases and J by 2 bases, and the junction contains 12 bases that no gene match accounts for. The germline V gene sets CDR1 to MDHEN and CDR2 to SYDVKM. CD8 naive samples were CD45RO-negative cells positively selected for CCR7, giving a CD45RA+CCR7+ population that excluded TemRA cells. Donors were healthy HIV-negative adults with no recently reported acute infections or vaccinations. Every donor was a Caucasian adult living in Nashville, Tennessee, USA. Blood was collected by leukapheresis, and PBMCs were isolated by Ficoll-Histopaque density gradient centrifugation and then cryopreserved in liquid nitrogen vapor phase. Analytical flow cytometry was used to check the purity and quantity of every magnetically sorted T cell population. Each sorted fraction had its genomic DNA isolated and then quantified by UV absorbance on a Nanodrop 2000c.

The chain couples TRBV28 to TRBJ1-2, and 8 junction bases match TRBD1. Sequencing input: naive CD8+ T cells sorted from blood. The meaning of the sample's cell subset or site label: CD45RA+CCR7+. The sequence derives from a man between 18 and 35 years old in good health. The CDR3 has the sequence CASSSDIIRQGNYGYTF. At the DNA level, the sequence is TGTGCCAGCAGTTCCGATATCATTAGACAGGGGAACTATGGCTACACCTTC.